Following are 29 T cell receptor beta chains from one sample sequenced in a study of spatial heterogeneity in lung cancer (dated by TCRdb to between 2018 and 2021). What this sample's time point label stands for: sample taken at primary tumor resection. TCR sequencing used whole RNA extracted from tumor and nontumor lung tissue, or from cryopreserved PBMC samples, without cell sorting. Library generation was performed with 5' RACE. Sequencer: NextSeq 500. TCRdb cleaned the public reads at Q25 with fastp, built clones with MiXCR and kept in-frame beta chains. CDR3 protein sequences are deduplicated, and each keeps its most common genes and DNA. This sample holds tens of thousands of distinct CDR3 sequences; about 4.6% were observed only once. The ten biggest clones cover about 35% of the sample. The sample in question was PBMCs, obtained at surgery. The receptors originated from a male donor with early-stage non-small cell lung cancer.

This clonotype was picked up many times. The chain employs TRBV28 and TRBJ2-7; perhaps TRBD1 as D (5 bases). The germline V gene has CDR1 MDHEN and CDR2 SYDVKM. Trimming cost V 6 bases and J 2 bases, with 11 bases left between them. CDR3 length: 13 residues. The CDR3 sequence: CASSNTGAYEQYF. The CDR3 nucleotides are TGTGCCAGCAGCAACACAGGAGCCTACGAGCAGTACTTC.

This clonotype was detected ten times or more. The V and J genes are TRBV28 and TRBJ2-3; D is undetermined. Trimming pared 5 bases from V and 3 bases from J, leaving 9 bases between. This CDR3 contains 13 residues. Germline V gene lookup returns CDR1 MDHEN and CDR2 SYDVKM. CDR3 sequence reads: CASSPKDTDTQYF. The CDR3 DNA reads as TGTGCCAGCAGTCCTAAGGATACAGATACGCAGTATTTT.

This clonotype was observed at least ten times. This rearrangement joins TRBV11-2 to TRBJ1-1; D uncertain. CDR3 size: 10 residues. The V gene lost 11 bases and the J gene lost 3 bases, with 7 bases spanning the gap. The germline V gene has CDR1 SGHAT and CDR2 FQNNGV. The CDR3 loop is CAAADTEAFF. CDR3 sequence (DNA): TGTGCCGCGGCGGACACTGAAGCTTTCTTT.

This clonotype was picked up many times. The rearrangement uses TRBV28 and TRBJ2-2, with D perhaps matching TRBD1 (5 bases). V was shortened by 1 base and J by 5 bases, with 14 bases between the two germline ends. The CDR3 runs to 16 residues. CDR1 is MDHEN and CDR2 is SYDVKM in the germline V gene. This chain's CDR3 is CASSLYGQGPTGELFF. The CDR3 DNA sequence: TGTGCCAGCAGTTTATATGGGCAGGGTCCTACCGGGGAGCTGTTTTTT.

This clonotype has a count of ten or more. This chain uses TRBV20-1 with TRBJ1-2, with a possible D match to TRBD1 (5 bases). Germline V lookup: CDR1 DFQATT, CDR2 SNEGSKA (reference sequence). This CDR3 is built from 15 residues. V was shortened by 0 bases and J by 7 bases, with 18 bases between the two germline ends. The CDR3 nucleotides are TGCAGTGCTAGAGATCCCATCCCCTTGGGGCCTGGCTACACCTTC. This translates into CSARDPIPLGPGYTF.

At least ten counts were recorded for this clonotype. This chain links TRBV27 with TRBJ2-1, with D perhaps matching TRBD1 (6 bases). Germline V lookup: CDR1 MNHEY, CDR2 SMNVEV (reference sequence). This CDR3 spans 14 amino acids. V gave up 3 bases and J gave up 4 bases, with 10 bases separating them. The chain's CDR3 is CASSFTDRYNEQFF. CDR3 in DNA: TGTGCCAGCAGTTTCACTGACAGGTACAATGAGCAGTTCTTC.

This clonotype came up many times. The V gene is TRBV5-6, the J gene TRBJ1-6, with a tentative D call TRBD1 (5 bases). The CDR3 consists of 16 residues. The germline V and J ends were trimmed by 2 bases and 0 bases, with 9 bases remaining between them. Germline loops: CDR1 SGHDT, CDR2 YYEEEE. The CDR3 nucleotides are TGTGCCAGCAGCTTCCCAGGGAGCTCCTATAATTCACCCCTCCACTTT. Its protein is CASSFPGSSYNSPLHF.

This clonotype occurred many times. The chain uses TRBV6-5 and TRBJ2-2; D ambiguous. V shed 9 bases and J shed 5 bases, with 10 bases lying between them. Germline CDR1 is MNHEY and CDR2 is SVGAGI. The CDR3 runs to 12 residues. DNA of the CDR3: TGTGCCAGTATGAAAGAGACCGGGGAGCTGTTTTTT. It translates to CASMKETGELFF.

This clonotype occurred many times. The chain couples TRBV14 to TRBJ1-4; D gene unclear. CDR1 SGHDN and CDR2 FVKESK come from the germline V gene. This CDR3 is built from 13 residues. Between the trimmed V and J ends, which lost 5 bases and 8 bases, there was a span of 12 bases. This chain's CDR3 is CASSAGLVEKLFF. The CDR3 DNA reads TGTGCCAGCAGCGCGGGCCTAGTGGAAAAACTGTTTTTT. The complete variable domain, with remaining parts taken from reference TRBV14 and TRBJ1-4, reads EAGVTQFPSHSVIEKGQTVTLRCDPISGHDNLYWYRRVMGKEIKFLLHFVKESKQDESGMPNNRFLAERTGGTYSTLKVQPAELEDSGVYFCASSAGLVEKLFFGSGTQLSVL.

This clonotype was counted at least ten times. In DNA form, the CDR3 reads TGTGCCAGCAGGAACAGGGGGCTGGACCCCTATCAGCCCCAGCATTTT. It is translated as CASRNRGLDPYQPQHF. The chain links TRBV27 to TRBJ1-5; TRBD1 aligns across 9 bases. This CDR3 is 16 amino acids long. Germline V gene lookup returns CDR1 MNHEY and CDR2 SMNVEV (reference sequence). The J segment lost 5 bases and the V segment lost 6 bases, leaving 11 bases of the junction unmatched.

In this sample, this clonotype turned up many times. The rearrangement joins TRBV20-1 to TRBJ2-7; 11 nucleotides line up with TRBD2. CDR1 and CDR2 from the germline V gene are DFQATT and SNEGSKA (reference sequence). This CDR3 has 13 amino acids. The CDR3 coding sequence is TGCAGAGGAACTAGCGGGGGCAACTACGAGCAGTACTTC. This encodes CRGTSGGNYEQYF.

This clonotype was seen ten or more times. The chain employs TRBV6-5 and TRBJ2-2; possibly TRBD2 for D (6 bases). V was pared by 4 bases and J by 5 bases, with 11 bases between. The CDR3 contains 14 residues. Germline-derived CDR1 and CDR2 are MNHEY and SVGAGI. In DNA form, the CDR3 reads TGTGCCAGCAGTTTATTCGGGAGTACCGGGGAGCTGTTTTTT. Translation: CASSLFGSTGELFF.

The table lists this clonotype with many counts. V is TRBV20-1 and J is TRBJ2-7; D not certain. The CDR3 is 12 amino acids. Germline values: CDR1 DFQATT, CDR2 SNEGSKA (reference sequence). The chain's CDR3 is CSLGENSYEQYF. The CDR3 nucleotides read TGCAGCTTGGGTGAAAACTCCTACGAGCAGTACTTC.

This clonotype was counted many times. The V gene is TRBV4-2, the J gene TRBJ2-5, with D uncertain. CDR3 length: 14 residues. Germline CDR1 and CDR2: LGHNA and YNFKEQ. V was trimmed by 0 bases and J by 3 bases, leaving 8 bases between them. Here the CDR3 reads CASSQDRREETQYF. For the CDR3, the DNA is TGTGCCAGCAGCCAAGATCGAAGGGAAGAGACCCAGTACTTC.

This clonotype was observed at least ten times. The chain joins TRBV5-1 to TRBJ1-2; D remains ambiguous. Germline V gene data show CDR1 as SGHRS and CDR2 as YFSETQ. The CDR3 loop spans 13 amino acids. V gave up 0 bases and J gave up 8 bases, with 11 bases separating them. CDR3 in DNA: TGCGCCAGCAGCTTGGAAGGGTCGGAGGGCTACACCTTC. The encoded protein is CASSLEGSEGYTF.

This clonotype has a count of ten or more. The chain combines TRBV20-1 with TRBJ2-7, with D tentatively TRBD1 or TRBD2 (5 bases each). Trimming removed 3 bases from V and 3 bases from J, with 15 bases in between. Germline V gene lookup returns CDR1 DFQATT and CDR2 SNEGSKA (reference sequence). This CDR3 spans 14 amino acids. The CDR3 here is CSARLRADNYEQYF. For the CDR3, the DNA is TGCAGTGCTAGGCTGCGGGCGGACAACTACGAGCAGTACTTC.

This clonotype was seen ten or more times. V usage is TRBV20-1 and J usage is TRBJ2-7, with a possible D match to TRBD1 (5 bases). Trimming cost V 3 bases and J 7 bases, with 16 bases left between them. Germline CDR1 DFQATT, CDR2 SNEGSKA (reference sequence). The length of the CDR3 is 13 residues. The CDR3 DNA is TGCAGTGCTAGTTGGGGCCAAGCCACTGAGCAGTACTTC. Amino acids: CSASWGQATEQYF.

At least ten counts were recorded for this clonotype. The chain combines TRBV6-2 or TRBV6-3 with TRBJ1-5; D is undetermined. The CDR3 spans 15 residues. Germline CDR1 MNHEY, CDR2 SVGEGT. V shed 9 bases and J shed 0 bases, with 15 bases lying between them. CDR3 residues: CASAGYLYSNQPQHF. The CDR3 bases are TGTGCCAGTGCGGGGTACCTGTATAGCAATCAGCCCCAGCATTTT.

Only a few counts were recorded for this clonotype. The chain links TRBV7-6 to TRBJ2-5; D is perhaps TRBD2 (6 bases). Germline-derived CDR1 and CDR2 are SGHVS and FNYEAQ. The CDR3 contains 13 residues. Trimming removed 5 bases from V and 3 bases from J, with 10 bases in between. The CDR3 loop reads CASSMGLKETQYF. As DNA, the CDR3 is TGTGCCAGCAGCATGGGACTTAAAGAGACCCAGTACTTC.

This clonotype has at least ten counts. CDR3 bases: TGTGCCAGCAGTGAAATGGGAGGAGACTACAATGAGCAGTTCTTC. It yields the protein CASSEMGGDYNEQFF. This chain connects TRBV6-1 to TRBJ2-1, with a tentative D call TRBD2 (6 bases). The V end was cut by 2 bases, the J end by 3 bases, with 11 bases between. The CDR3 spans 15 residues. The V gene's germline CDR1 is MNHNS and CDR2 SASEGT.

The sample holds many counts of this clonotype. V usage is TRBV5-1 and J usage is TRBJ1-4, with D unresolved. This CDR3 region has 12 residues. V shed 3 bases and J shed 6 bases, with 6 bases lying between them. The germline V gene has CDR1 SGHRS and CDR2 YFSETQ. The CDR3 spells CASSWNYEKLFF. For the CDR3, the DNA is TGCGCCAGCAGCTGGAACTATGAAAAACTGTTTTTT.

As concerns this clonotype: A junction end diverges from the germline sequence, so it may reflect a read error. This chain joins TRBV7-6 and TRBJ2-5, with D possibly TRBD2 on 5 matching bases. The CDR3 is 13 amino acids. Germline V gives CDR1 SGHVS, CDR2 FNYEAQ. The CDR3: CASSPGWGETQDF. CDR3 in DNA: TGTGCCAGCAGCCCCGGTTGGGGAGAGACCCAGGACTTC.

In its sample, this clonotype was seen many times. The rearrangement uses TRBV7-9 and TRBJ2-2; D is unclear. Between the trimmed V and J ends, which lost 5 bases and 0 bases, there was a span of 10 bases. The germline V gene has CDR1 SEHNR and CDR2 FQNEAQ (reference sequence). This CDR3 comprises 15 residues. The CDR3 region is CASSIRTANTGELFF. CDR3 DNA sequence: TGTGCCAGCAGCATCCGGACGGCGAACACCGGGGAGCTGTTTTTT. Variable domain in full (rest from reference TRBV7-9 and TRBJ2-2): DTGVSQNPRHKITKRGQNVTFRCDPISEHNRLYWYRQTLGQGPEFLTYFQNEAQLEKSRLLSDRFSAERPKGSFSTLEIQRTEQGDSAMYLCASSIRTANTGELFFGEGSRLTVL.

This clonotype was counted at least ten times. In DNA form, the CDR3 reads TGTGCCAGCAGCAAAATATTCACAGATACGCAGTATTTT. Translating gives CASSKIFTDTQYF. V and J are TRBV21-1 and TRBJ2-3. TRBV21-1 is classified as a pseudogene. The CDR3 is 13 amino acids.

By sample share, this clonotype is medium-sized. V is TRBV7-9 and J is TRBJ2-3, with D possibly being TRBD1 or TRBD2 (5 bases each). Trimming left V 1 base short and J 1 base short, with 9 bases between. This CDR3 is 15 amino acids long. From germline, CDR1 is SEHNR and CDR2 FQNEAQ (reference sequence). The CDR3 DNA follows: TGTGCCAGCAGCTTAGTGGGACCCCGCACAGATACGCAGTATTTT. Its translation is CASSLVGPRTDTQYF.

The sample holds many counts of this clonotype. The CDR3 DNA follows: TGTGCCAGCAGCTTGGGTCAAGGTAATACGCAGTATTTT. This translates into CASSLGQGNTQYF. V and J are TRBV7-3 and TRBJ2-3; D gene unclear. Per germline, CDR1 SGHTA and CDR2 FQGTGA. The V gene lost 3 bases and the J gene lost 7 bases, with 11 bases spanning the gap. This CDR3 contains 13 residues.

In its sample, this clonotype was seen many times. The CDR3 sequence: CASSLVAPSGRAYNSPLHF. The CDR3 DNA sequence: TGTGCCAGCAGCTTAGTAGCCCCCTCGGGCAGGGCCTATAATTCACCCCTCCACTTT. This chain joins TRBV7-2 and TRBJ1-6, with a possible D match to TRBD1 (5 bases). This CDR3 region has 19 residues. V lost 1 base and J 2 bases, leaving 18 bases between the germline ends. Looked up from germline, CDR1 is SGHTA and CDR2 is FQGNSA.

V and J are TRBV20-1 and TRBJ2-7, with D possibly being TRBD1 (5 bases). The CDR3 runs to 14 residues. Germline assignment: CDR1 DFQATT and CDR2 SNEGSKA (reference sequence). The germline V and J ends were trimmed by 6 bases and 0 bases, with 15 bases remaining between them. The CDR3 DNA follows: TGCAGTGCGCGAAGGCAGGGTAGCTCCTACGAGCAGTACTTC. Translated, it gives CSARRQGSSYEQYF.

This clonotype was counted ten times or more. The CDR3 protein is CASSEDRPGGEQYF. CDR3 DNA sequence: TGTGCCAGCAGCGAGGACAGGCCGGGGGGCGAGCAGTACTTC. The chain carries TRBV7-9 and TRBJ2-7; D might be TRBD1 or TRBD2, each matching 7 bases. Germline V gene data show CDR1 as SEHNR and CDR2 as FQNEAQ (reference sequence). The ends were cut back, 5 bases at V and 6 bases at J, with 17 bases in the middle. This CDR3 is built from 14 residues.